The next 22 T cell receptor beta chains were all read from a single sample in a study of blood T cell repertoires in COVID-19 (dated by TCRdb to 2018 to 2021). Library method: the immunoSEQ multiplex PCR assay. TCRdb provides this immuneACCESS table in a form limited to in-frame rearrangements. Some clones are lacking; in checked studies, under half of them reflect an unresolved V gene, and why the rest are absent is not known. Here the sample has approximately 230,000 clones; about 86% occur a single time. The top ten constitute approximately 6% of the sample. Sequenced material: peripheral blood. The receptors derive from a man older than 75 with acute or convalescent COVID-19.

The V gene is TRBV10-2, the J gene TRBJ2-3, with TRBD1 as a possible D gene (5 bases). CDR3 length: 15 residues. The V gene lost 0 bases and the J gene lost 5 bases, with 12 bases spanning the gap. The germline CDR1 and CDR2 sequences are WSHSY and SAAADI. In DNA form, the CDR3 reads TGCGCCAGCAGTGAGTCGGCCCAGGGTTTAGATACGCAGTATTTT. It is translated as CASSESAQGLDTQYF.

The chain is built from TRBV7-3 and TRBJ2-3, with D perhaps matching TRBD2 (6 bases). This CDR3 has 14 amino acids. Trimming left V 0 bases short and J 4 bases short, with 8 bases between. From germline, CDR1 is SGHTA and CDR2 FQGTGA. CDR3 protein: CASSLTGRSDTQYF. Here the CDR3 DNA reads TGTGCCAGCAGCTTAACTGGGAGGTCAGATACGCAGTATTTT.

CDR3 in amino acids: CSVKDSTEAFF. CDR3 DNA sequence: TGCAGCGTTAAGGACAGCACTGAAGCTTTCTTT. The chain is built from TRBV29-1 and TRBJ1-1, with TRBD1 as a possible D gene (6 bases). Germline CDR1 is SQVTM and CDR2 is ANQGSEA. The CDR3 totals 11 residues. V gave up 5 bases and J gave up 4 bases, with 8 bases separating them.

The rearrangement links TRBV10-3 to TRBJ1-1, with D unclear. Germline loops: CDR1 ENHRY, CDR2 SYGVKD. The V end lost 0 bases, the J end lost 3 bases, and 11 bases lay between the germline ends. The CDR3 loop spans 15 amino acids. Here the CDR3 DNA reads TGTGCCATCAGTGAGTCTGGGTTACTAGACACTGAAGCTTTCTTT. It translates to CAISESGLLDTEAFF.

This sequence joins TRBV6-5 and TRBJ1-6; no firm D call. V was trimmed by 5 bases and J by 4 bases, leaving 9 bases between them. The CDR3 is 14 residues long. Germline CDR1 is MNHEY and CDR2 is SVGAGI. The CDR3 nucleotides are TGTGCCAGCAGTACACAGCTTTATAATTCACCCCTCCACTTT. Translating gives CASSTQLYNSPLHF.

The chain links TRBV30 to TRBJ2-4; TRBD2 aligns across 8 bases. Germline values: CDR1 GTSNPN, CDR2 SVGIG (reference sequence). The CDR3 runs to 12 residues. V shed 5 bases, J shed 11 bases, and the junction held 8 bases outside the gene matches. CDR3 in amino acids: CAWQPGLGVQYF. In DNA, the CDR3 is TGTGCCTGGCAACCGGGACTAGGGGTTCAGTACTTC. Based on the CDR3 plus reference TRBV30 and TRBJ2-4, the full variable domain is SQTIHQWPATLVQPVGSPLSLECTVEGTSNPNLYWYRQAAGRGLQLLFYSVGIGQISSEVPQNLSASRPQDRQFILSSKKLLLSDSGFYLCAWQPGLGVQYFGAGTRLSVL.

CDR3 amino acids: CACFSGKETQYF. The CDR3 nucleotides are TGTGCCTGCTTTAGCGGTAAAGAGACCCAGTACTTC. The chain recombines TRBV30 with TRBJ2-5; tentatively, D is TRBD2 (6 bases). This CDR3 is built from 12 residues. Trimming removed 6 bases at V and 3 bases at J, with 11 bases between. Germline V gives CDR1 GTSNPN, CDR2 SVGIG (reference sequence).

The chain employs TRBV6-5 and TRBJ1-2; D might be TRBD1 (5 bases). Per the germline V gene, CDR1 is MNHEY and CDR2 is SVGAGI. The CDR3 covers 15 residues. Between the trimmed V and J ends, which lost 2 bases and 1 base, there was a span of 11 bases. The CDR3 loop reads CASSYGRGFNYGYTF. In DNA form, the CDR3 reads TGTGCCAGCAGTTACGGGCGGGGGTTTAACTATGGCTACACCTTC.

The V call is TRBV5-5, the J call TRBJ2-5; the D gene could be TRBD1 or TRBD2 (6 bases each). The CDR3 spans 14 residues. From germline, CDR1 is SGHKS and CDR2 YYEKEE (reference sequence). V gave up 4 bases and J gave up 5 bases, with 15 bases separating them. CDR3 amino acids: CASSLGGFGETQYF. The CDR3 nucleotides read TGTGCCAGCAGCCTGGGGGGCTTCGGGGAGACCCAGTACTTC.

The chain employs TRBV9 and TRBJ1-1, with no clear D. Germline V gives CDR1 SGDLS, CDR2 YYNGEE. Between the trimmed V and J ends, which lost 3 bases and 2 bases, there was a span of 14 bases. The length of the CDR3 is 15 residues. The CDR3 nucleotides are TGTGCCAGCAGCGCAACGACACCCATCAACACTGAAGCTTTCTTT. Translation gives CASSATTPINTEAFF.

The rearrangement joins TRBV10-3 to TRBJ2-7, with 8 positions matching TRBD1. V shed 4 bases and J 7 bases; nucleotides not matched to a gene: 15. The CDR3 loop spans 16 amino acids. The germline CDR1 and CDR2 sequences are ENHRY and SYGVKD. CDR3 DNA: TGTGCCATCAGTGGGGCCCCCAGGGGGCGGGGTGGTGAGCAGTACTTC. The encoded protein is CAISGAPRGRGGEQYF.

This clone has just a few counts. The rearrangement uses TRBV4-1 and TRBJ1-4; a weak D match, TRBD1 (5 bases). Trimming took off 4 bases at V and 8 bases at J, with 11 bases between the two ends. CDR1 and CDR2 (germline): MGHRA, YSYEKL. The CDR3 covers 13 residues. The CDR3 reads CASSPGGGEKLFF. Here the CDR3 DNA reads TGCGCCAGCAGCCCTGGGGGAGGGGAAAAACTGTTTTTT.

The V gene is TRBV19, the J gene TRBJ1-4; 8 bases agree with TRBD1. Germline CDR1 is LNHDA and CDR2 is SQIVND (reference sequence). The CDR3 loop spans 15 amino acids. Germline trimming cut 9 bases from V and 0 bases from J; bases unmatched to any gene: 6. The CDR3 spells CASTRQGTTNEKLFF. Here the CDR3 DNA reads TGTGCCAGCACCAGACAGGGGACAACTAATGAAAAACTGTTTTTT. The complete variable domain, with remaining parts taken from reference TRBV19 and TRBJ1-4, reads DGGITQSPKYLFRKEGQNVTLSCEQNLNHDAMYWYRQDPGQGLRLIYYSQIVNDFQKGDIAEGYSVSREKKESFPLTVTSAQKNPTAFYLCASTRQGTTNEKLFFGSGTQLSVL.

This clone was found once. The J gene is TRBJ1-2, the V gene TRBV29-1, with D uncertain. V lost 7 bases and J lost 3, with 12 bases in between. CDR1 and CDR2 from the germline V gene are SQVTM and ANQGSEA. The CDR3 is made up of 12 amino acids. In DNA, the CDR3 is TGCAGCGATAATCGTTGGCACTATGGCTACACCTTC. Amino acid sequence: CSDNRWHYGYTF.

The chain couples TRBV28 to TRBJ2-1; TRBD1 is a possible D gene (6 bases). CDR3 size: 15 residues. The germline V gene encodes CDR1 MDHEN and CDR2 SYDVKM. V was trimmed by 5 bases and J by 8 bases, leaving 19 bases between them. This chain's CDR3 is CASSLKGQPFDEQFF. As DNA, the CDR3 is TGTGCCAGCAGTCTCAAAGGACAGCCTTTCGATGAGCAGTTCTTC.

The chain couples TRBV19 to TRBJ2-2, with D maybe TRBD2 (5 bases). CDR3 length equals 15 residues. The V and J ends lost 3 bases and 0 bases respectively, with 8 bases between them. Germline V gives CDR1 LNHDA, CDR2 SQIVND (reference sequence). CDR3: CASSMSGTNTGELFF. CDR3 sequence (DNA): TGTGCCAGTAGTATGTCGGGGACGAACACCGGGGAGCTGTTTTTT.

The chain combines TRBV5-4 with TRBJ2-1, with D perhaps TRBD2 (6 bases). Germline CDR1 reads SGHNT; CDR2 reads YYREEE (reference sequence). This CDR3 region has 16 residues. Trimming left V 4 bases short and J 2 bases short, with 16 bases between. The CDR3 DNA reads TGTGCCAGCAGCCGCCCAACTAGCACCGCCTACAATGAGCAGTTCTTC. It codes for CASSRPTSTAYNEQFF.

The rearrangement joins TRBV5-4 to TRBJ1-3; a weak D match, TRBD1 (5 bases). Trimming took 1 base from V and 8 from J, leaving 10 bases between them. This CDR3 comprises 13 residues. CDR1 is SGHNT, CDR2 YYREEE, per germline (reference sequence). CDR3 coding DNA: TGTGCCAGCAGCTTGCAGGGTCAGGACACCATATATTTT. It translates to CASSLQGQDTIYF.

The V call is TRBV20-1, the J call TRBJ2-5, with D possibly matching TRBD2 (6 bases). The V end was cut by 3 bases, the J end by 2 bases, with 13 bases between. The CDR3 totals 14 residues. CDR1 is DFQATT, CDR2 SNEGSKA, per germline (reference sequence). CDR3 nucleotides: TGCAGTGCTAGTAACCGGGACTCACAAGAGACCCAGTACTTC. Translating it yields CSASNRDSQETQYF.

This chain joins TRBV18 and TRBJ2-2, with D possibly matching TRBD2 (6 bases). Trimming took off 2 bases at V and 4 bases at J, with 8 bases between the two ends. The length of the CDR3 is 14 residues. Germline V lookup: CDR1 KGHSH, CDR2 LQKENI. The CDR3 loop reads CASSPGEVTGELFF. In DNA form, the CDR3 reads TGTGCCAGCTCACCAGGGGAGGTCACCGGGGAGCTGTTTTTT.

The chain has TRBV10-1 and TRBJ2-1, with a possible D match to TRBD1 (5 bases). This CDR3 has 12 residues. The germline V gene encodes CDR1 WNHNN and CDR2 SYGVQD (reference sequence). Between the trimmed V and J ends, which lost 5 bases and 3 bases, there was a span of 5 bases. The CDR3 sequence is CASSRGYNEQFF. DNA for the CDR3: TGCGCCAGCAGTAGGGGCTACAATGAGCAGTTCTTC.

This rearrangement joins TRBV7-3 to TRBJ2-1; the match to TRBD2 covers 13 bases. V trimming: 5 bases; J trimming: 4 bases; junction bases outside the gene matches: 2. Germline V gene lookup returns CDR1 SGHTA and CDR2 FQGTGA. The CDR3 is 15 amino acids. The CDR3 sequence is CASSPGLAGYNEQFF. DNA of the CDR3: TGTGCCAGCAGCCCGGGACTAGCGGGATACAATGAGCAGTTCTTC. Complete variable domain (other parts from reference TRBV7-3 and TRBJ2-1): GAGVSQTPSNKVTEKGKYVELRCDPISGHTALYWYRQSLGQGPEFLIYFQGTGAADDSGLPNDRFFAVRPEGSVSTLKIQRTERGDSAVYLCASSPGLAGYNEQFFGPGTRLTVL.